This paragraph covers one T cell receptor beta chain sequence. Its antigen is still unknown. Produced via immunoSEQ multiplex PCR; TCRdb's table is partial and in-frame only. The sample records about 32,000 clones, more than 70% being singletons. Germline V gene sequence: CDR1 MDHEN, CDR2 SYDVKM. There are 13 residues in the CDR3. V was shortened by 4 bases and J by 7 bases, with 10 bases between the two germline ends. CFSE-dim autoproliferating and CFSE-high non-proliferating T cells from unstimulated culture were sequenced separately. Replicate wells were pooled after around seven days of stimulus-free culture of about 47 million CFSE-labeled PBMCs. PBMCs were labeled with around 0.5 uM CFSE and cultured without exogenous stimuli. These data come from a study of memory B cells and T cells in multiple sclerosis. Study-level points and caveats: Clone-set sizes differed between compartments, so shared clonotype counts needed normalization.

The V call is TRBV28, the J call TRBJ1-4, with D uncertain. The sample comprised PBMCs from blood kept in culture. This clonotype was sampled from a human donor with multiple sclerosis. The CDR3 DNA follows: TGTGCCAGCAGTTCAGGACTTCTTGAAAAACTGTTTTTT. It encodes CASSSGLLEKLFF.